A selection of T cell receptor beta chains follows, all from one sample in a study of blood T cell repertoires in COVID-19. The assay was immunoSEQ multiplex PCR, and TCRdb's table has in-frame clones only and misses some. The sample has roughly 20,000 clones; 70% to 90% are singletons. Sequenced material: peripheral blood. The receptor source for this set is a man between 40 and 49 years old with active COVID-19. Both conserved end residues are part of each CDR3. The D gene is left open where the match is weak. Clone size is given for some rows only: seen once, a few or many times, or a class if the clone is expanded.

clone_size: -
v_call: TRBV11-2
j_call: TRBJ2-6
d_call: -
cdr3_nt: TGTGCCACCAGATCCCTATCTGGGGCCAACGTCCTGACTTTC
cdr3_aa: CATRSLSGANVLTF

clone_size: -
v_call: TRBV9
j_call: TRBJ1-2
d_call: TRBD1
cdr3_nt: TGTGCCAGCAGCCCCCAGACAGGGGGGGGTGGCTACACCTTC
cdr3_aa: CASSPQTGGGGYTF

clone_size: -
v_call: TRBV18
j_call: TRBJ1-1
d_call: -
cdr3_nt: TGTGCCAGCTCACCACCGACAGTGAACACTGAAGCTTTCTTT
cdr3_aa: CASSPPTVNTEAFF

clone_size: -
v_call: TRBV29-1
j_call: TRBJ2-2
d_call: TRBD2
cdr3_nt: TGCAGCGTCGCCTTAGCGGGAGGCCCCGGGGAGCTGTTTTTT
cdr3_aa: CSVALAGGPGELFF

clone_size: -
v_call: TRBV5-1
j_call: TRBJ1-2
d_call: -
cdr3_nt: TGCGCCAGCAGCTCCGGTGGACTGTCCTATGGCTACACCTTC
cdr3_aa: CASSSGGLSYGYTF

clone_size: -
v_call: TRBV7-9
j_call: TRBJ2-3
d_call: TRBD2
cdr3_nt: TGTGCCAGCAGAAACGGGGACAACCTAGCGGGAAGGAGGGCAGATACGCAGTATTTT
cdr3_aa: CASRNGDNLAGRRADTQYF

clone_size: -
v_call: TRBV7-9
j_call: TRBJ1-4
d_call: TRBD1
cdr3_nt: TGTGCCAGCAGCGAAACAGGGGGCCCCTTGAAATTATTTTTT
cdr3_aa: CASSETGGPLKLFF

clone_size: few
v_call: TRBV19
j_call: TRBJ2-5
d_call: -
cdr3_nt: TGTGCCAGTAGTATAGCGAGGTCCGGTGAGACCCAGTACTTC
cdr3_aa: CASSIARSGETQYF

clone_size: once
v_call: TRBV5-1
j_call: TRBJ2-2
d_call: -
cdr3_nt: TGCGCCAGCAGGGAGGGCCAAGTCGGGGAGCTGTTTTTT
cdr3_aa: CASREGQVGELFF

clone_size: -
v_call: TRBV30
j_call: TRBJ2-3
d_call: -
cdr3_nt: TGTGCCTGGAGACAGGGGAGGCCAGATACGCAGTATTTT
cdr3_aa: CAWRQGRPDTQYF

clone_size: -
v_call: TRBV11-3
j_call: TRBJ2-1
d_call: -
cdr3_nt: TGTGCCAGCAGCCAGACTCCGCCGGAGCAGTTCTTC
cdr3_aa: CASSQTPPEQFF

clone_size: -
v_call: TRBV3-1/TRBV3-2
j_call: TRBJ2-7
d_call: -
cdr3_nt: TGTGCCAGCAGCCAACAGGGGCGCAGCTCCTACGAGCAGTACTTC
cdr3_aa: CASSQQGRSSYEQYF

clone_size: -
v_call: TRBV10-2
j_call: TRBJ2-1
d_call: TRBD1
cdr3_nt: TGCGCCAGCAGTCTCGGGACAGGACACAATGAGCAGTTCTTC
cdr3_aa: CASSLGTGHNEQFF

clone_size: -
v_call: TRBV7-2
j_call: TRBJ2-1
d_call: -
cdr3_nt: TGTGCCAGCACCGTTTACAATGAGCAGTTCTTC
cdr3_aa: CASTVYNEQFF

clone_size: -
v_call: TRBV7-2
j_call: TRBJ2-3
d_call: -
cdr3_nt: TGTGCCAGCAGCTTATCGGGAGATGGCTTCGATACGCAGTATTTT
cdr3_aa: CASSLSGDGFDTQYF

clone_size: -
v_call: TRBV11-2
j_call: TRBJ2-7
d_call: -
cdr3_nt: TGTGCCAGCAGCTCTATCGGGGGCTACGAGCAGTACTTC
cdr3_aa: CASSSIGGYEQYF

clone_size: -
v_call: TRBV19
j_call: TRBJ2-7
d_call: -
cdr3_nt: TGTGCCAGTAGTATGCTGGGGGGCTACGAGCAGTACTTC
cdr3_aa: CASSMLGGYEQYF

clone_size: -
v_call: TRBV11-2
j_call: TRBJ2-1
d_call: -
cdr3_nt: TGTGCCAGCAGCAACCTCCTAGAGGCTCACAATGAGCAGTTCTTC
cdr3_aa: CASSNLLEAHNEQFF

clone_size: -
v_call: TRBV7-2
j_call: TRBJ2-1
d_call: TRBD2
cdr3_nt: TGTGCCAGCAGCTTAGCGGGGACTAGCGGGCTTCTCTACAATGAGCAGTTCTTC
cdr3_aa: CASSLAGTSGLLYNEQFF

clone_size: -
v_call: TRBV27
j_call: TRBJ1-2
d_call: -
cdr3_nt: TGTGCCAGCAGTTTGGGGCAGGGGATTAACTATGGCTACACCTTC
cdr3_aa: CASSLGQGINYGYTF

clone_size: medium-sized
v_call: TRBV27
j_call: TRBJ2-7
d_call: -
cdr3_nt: TGTGCCAGCAGTTCCGACAGCCCGCTCCTCGAGCAGTACTTC
cdr3_aa: CASSSDSPLLEQYF

clone_size: -
v_call: TRBV9
j_call: TRBJ1-4
d_call: -
cdr3_nt: TGTGCCAGCAGCCCCCTTGGGGGCTATAATGAAAAACTGTTTTTT
cdr3_aa: CASSPLGGYNEKLFF

clone_size: -
v_call: TRBV4-3
j_call: TRBJ2-1
d_call: -
cdr3_nt: TGCGCCAGCAGCCAAGATAGCGGATGGGGTGAGCAGTTCTTC
cdr3_aa: CASSQDSGWGEQFF

clone_size: -
v_call: TRBV9
j_call: TRBJ2-1
d_call: TRBD2
cdr3_nt: TGTGCCAGCAGCGTAACGGGAGGGGGTGGGAATGAGCAGTTCTTC
cdr3_aa: CASSVTGGGGNEQFF

clone_size: -
v_call: TRBV15
j_call: TRBJ2-1
d_call: TRBD2
cdr3_nt: TGTGCCACCAGCGAAGCGGGAGTAAAAACCCCCTACAATGAGCAGTTCTTC
cdr3_aa: CATSEAGVKTPYNEQFF

clone_size: -
v_call: TRBV19
j_call: TRBJ2-7
d_call: TRBD2
cdr3_nt: TGTGCCAGTAGTATTTCTTTAGCGGGAGCCCCTGTCGGGCAGTACTTC
cdr3_aa: CASSISLAGAPVGQYF

clone_size: -
v_call: TRBV4-1
j_call: TRBJ2-7
d_call: -
cdr3_nt: TGCGCCAGCAGCCCCGTTAGGAGTGTTGAGGCCTCCTACGAGCAGTACTTC
cdr3_aa: CASSPVRSVEASYEQYF

clone_size: -
v_call: TRBV6-5
j_call: TRBJ2-3
d_call: TRBD2
cdr3_nt: TGTGCCAGCAGTTACTCACTAGCGGTCCTTAGGGATACGCAGTATTTT
cdr3_aa: CASSYSLAVLRDTQYF

clone_size: -
v_call: TRBV30
j_call: TRBJ2-7
d_call: -
cdr3_nt: TGTGCCTGGAGTAACAGATACGAGCAGTACTTC
cdr3_aa: CAWSNRYEQYF

clone_size: -
v_call: TRBV11-2
j_call: TRBJ2-7
d_call: TRBD2
cdr3_nt: TGTGCCAGCAGCCCTCAACCTAGACTAGCGGGAGGGAACGAGCAGTACTTC
cdr3_aa: CASSPQPRLAGGNEQYF

clone_size: -
v_call: TRBV7-3
j_call: TRBJ2-1
d_call: -
cdr3_nt: TGTGCCAGCAGCGACCGGGGAAGCAACAATGAGCAGTTCTTC
cdr3_aa: CASSDRGSNNEQFF

clone_size: -
v_call: TRBV10-1
j_call: TRBJ2-4
d_call: TRBD2
cdr3_nt: TGCGCCAGCAGTGAGTCGATTCTAGCGGGAGGGCTAGCCAAAAACATTCAGTACTTC
cdr3_aa: CASSESILAGGLAKNIQYF

clone_size: -
v_call: TRBV6-2/TRBV6-3
j_call: TRBJ2-3
d_call: TRBD2
cdr3_nt: TGTGCCAGCAGTGGGGCCCCTAGGACTAGCGGGAGTTCAGATACGCAGTATTTT
cdr3_aa: CASSGAPRTSGSSDTQYF

clone_size: -
v_call: TRBV6-5
j_call: TRBJ1-1
d_call: -
cdr3_nt: TGTGCCAGCAGTTACGAGGCAGCTACGACTGAAGCTTTCTTT
cdr3_aa: CASSYEAATTEAFF

clone_size: -
v_call: TRBV5-1
j_call: TRBJ1-5
d_call: TRBD1
cdr3_nt: TGCGCCAGCAGCTTGGGACAGGGGGCGGGTCAGCCCCAGCATTTT
cdr3_aa: CASSLGQGAGQPQHF

clone_size: -
v_call: TRBV4-2
j_call: TRBJ1-3
d_call: -
cdr3_nt: TGTGCCAGCAGCCAAGATAAGAGCCAAGACACCATATATTTT
cdr3_aa: CASSQDKSQDTIYF

clone_size: -
v_call: TRBV7-2
j_call: TRBJ1-4
d_call: -
cdr3_nt: TGTGCCAGCAGCGCTCGCCAACCTGGGCTCTGGGAAAAACTGTTTTTT
cdr3_aa: CASSARQPGLWEKLFF

clone_size: -
v_call: TRBV6-5
j_call: TRBJ2-1
d_call: TRBD2
cdr3_nt: TGTGCCAGCACTCTCGGGACTAGCGGGTTCAATGAGCAGTTCTTC
cdr3_aa: CASTLGTSGFNEQFF

clone_size: once
v_call: TRBV5-1
j_call: TRBJ2-7
d_call: TRBD1
cdr3_nt: TGCGCCAGCAGCGTCCGGGACAGCTCCTACGAGCAGTACTTC
cdr3_aa: CASSVRDSSYEQYF

clone_size: -
v_call: TRBV4-2
j_call: TRBJ2-7
d_call: TRBD1
cdr3_nt: TGTGCCAGCAGCCAAGATTTCGGACAGGGGGACGAGCAGTACTTC
cdr3_aa: CASSQDFGQGDEQYF

clone_size: -
v_call: TRBV11-2
j_call: TRBJ2-1
d_call: TRBD2
cdr3_nt: TGTGCCAGCATTCCGGCTAGCGGATCTTACAATGAGCAGTTCTTC
cdr3_aa: CASIPASGSYNEQFF

clone_size: -
v_call: TRBV5-8
j_call: TRBJ1-5
d_call: -
cdr3_nt: TGTGCCAGCAGCTTGTACGGTAGCAATCAGCCCCAGCATTTT
cdr3_aa: CASSLYGSNQPQHF

clone_size: -
v_call: TRBV4-2
j_call: TRBJ2-4
d_call: -
cdr3_nt: TGTGCCAGCAGCCAAGAGGGGGGGCGGGGGCAGGATCGGTACTTC
cdr3_aa: CASSQEGGRGQDRYF

clone_size: -
v_call: TRBV7-6
j_call: TRBJ1-1
d_call: -
cdr3_nt: TGTGCCAGCAGCTTAGAACCCCAGGGAGGAACTGAAGCTTTCTTT
cdr3_aa: CASSLEPQGGTEAFF

clone_size: once
v_call: TRBV4-2
j_call: TRBJ1-6
d_call: -
cdr3_nt: TGTGCCAGCACCACAGAAGGGAGGAATTCACCCCTCCACTTT
cdr3_aa: CASTTEGRNSPLHF

clone_size: -
v_call: TRBV12-2
j_call: TRBJ2-6
d_call: -
cdr3_nt: TGTGCAAGTCGCTTAGTTTGGCGGGACTGGGGGCGGGGGGGGGCCAACGTCCTGACTTTC
cdr3_aa: CASRLVWRDWGRGGANVLTF

clone_size: once
v_call: TRBV6-4
j_call: TRBJ2-7
d_call: TRBD2
cdr3_nt: TGTGCCAGCAGTGGGACCGGGAGGGCCACGTGCGAGCAGTACTTC
cdr3_aa: CASSGTGRATCEQYF

clone_size: -
v_call: TRBV7-2
j_call: TRBJ2-5
d_call: -
cdr3_nt: TGTGCCAGCAGCTTAATGCAGCAAGAGACCCAGTACTTC
cdr3_aa: CASSLMQQETQYF

clone_size: -
v_call: TRBV6-5
j_call: TRBJ1-1
d_call: TRBD1
cdr3_nt: TGTGCCAGCAGATCACGGACAGGGATTAGCACTGAAGCTTTCTTT
cdr3_aa: CASRSRTGISTEAFF

clone_size: -
v_call: TRBV6-5
j_call: TRBJ1-5
d_call: -
cdr3_nt: TGTGCCAGCAGGACAGAGCTAACCGGTCAGCCCCAGCATTTT
cdr3_aa: CASRTELTGQPQHF

clone_size: -
v_call: TRBV5-1
j_call: TRBJ2-2
d_call: -
cdr3_nt: TGCGCCAGCAGCTTGGAAACAGGGCCCGGGGAGCTGTTTTTT
cdr3_aa: CASSLETGPGELFF

clone_size: -
v_call: TRBV29-1
j_call: TRBJ1-2
d_call: TRBD1
cdr3_nt: TGCAGCGCAAGACAGGGGGCAAGCTATGGCTACACCTTC
cdr3_aa: CSARQGASYGYTF

clone_size: -
v_call: TRBV24-1
j_call: TRBJ1-3
d_call: -
cdr3_nt: TGTGCCACCAGTGATTCCTTCTCTGGAAACACCATATATTTT
cdr3_aa: CATSDSFSGNTIYF

clone_size: -
v_call: TRBV6-6
j_call: TRBJ2-1
d_call: -
cdr3_nt: TGTGCCAGCAGTTACGGCGAACCGGAGGGGAATGAGCAGTTCTTC
cdr3_aa: CASSYGEPEGNEQFF

clone_size: -
v_call: TRBV19
j_call: TRBJ2-7
d_call: TRBD1
cdr3_nt: TGTGCCAGCCGGGACAGTTTCTACGAGCAGTACTTC
cdr3_aa: CASRDSFYEQYF

clone_size: -
v_call: TRBV6-4
j_call: TRBJ2-2
d_call: -
cdr3_nt: TGTGCCAGTTCGGGGTCCGGGGAGCTGTTTTTT
cdr3_aa: CASSGSGELFF